This is a list of T cell receptor beta chains from one sample in a study of cytomegalovirus exposure and HLA in healthy donors. The protocol was immunoSEQ multiplex PCR, while the TCRdb copy is restricted to in-frame clones and leaves out a portion. The sample includes 100,000 or so clones, 87% seen only once; the top ten take roughly 4%. Sequencing was done on a sample of PBMCs. These receptors all come from a woman aged 30 to 39 in good health and CMV-seronegative. CDR3s include the opening cysteine and the closing phenylalanine or tryptophan. The D gene is left open where the match is weak. Expanded clones are given a class, and other clones once, few, many or no size at all.

TRBJ1-1 TRBV7-2 . . CASSLDIFEAFF TGTGCCAGCAGCTTAGATATTTTTGAAGCTTTCTTT
TRBJ1-2 TRBV9 . . CASSVGAYYGYTF TGTGCCAGCAGCGTAGGGGCCTACTATGGCTACACCTTC
TRBJ2-7 TRBV29-1 . . CSAWGSSYEQYF TGCAGTGCCTGGGGCAGTTCCTACGAGCAGTACTTC
TRBJ1-5 TRBV18 . TRBD1 CASSPSTTGAGDQPQHF TGTGCCAGCTCACCTAGTACCACAGGGGCCGGGGATCAGCCCCAGCATTTT
TRBJ1-4 TRBV4-1 . . CASSQSTGSINEKLFF TGCGCCAGCAGCCAGTCGACAGGTTCTATTAATGAAAAACTGTTTTTT
TRBJ2-3 TRBV4-3 . TRBD2 CASSQDTSGSVSDTQYF TGCGCCAGCAGCCAAGATACGAGCGGGAGCGTCTCAGATACGCAGTATTTT
TRBJ2-5 TRBV6-1 few TRBD2 CASSGGLAGYQETQYF TGTGCCAGCAGTGGAGGCCTAGCGGGGTACCAAGAGACCCAGTACTTC
TRBJ2-1 TRBV4-3 . . CASSQVAGSHNEQFF TGCGCCAGCAGCCAAGTCGCGGGATCCCACAATGAGCAGTTCTTC
TRBJ2-7 TRBV4-3 . . CASSQAWTDSYEQYF TGCGCCAGCAGCCAAGCATGGACAGACTCCTACGAGCAGTACTTC
TRBJ1-2 TRBV5-1 . . CASSFVEERDGYTF TGCGCCAGCAGCTTTGTTGAGGAGAGGGATGGCTACACCTTC
TRBJ2-5 TRBV5-1 once TRBD2 CASSFRDSGSCETQYF TGCGCCAGCAGCTTCAGGGATAGCGGGAGTTGTGAGACCCAGTACTTC
TRBJ2-2 TRBV5-1 . TRBD2 CASSALTGWWEGNTGELFF TGCGCCAGCAGCGCCCTTACTGGCTGGTGGGAGGGTAACACCGGGGAGCTGTTTTTT
TRBJ2-5 TRBV7-3 . TRBD1 CASSPIQGTPETQYF TGTGCCAGCAGTCCTATACAGGGGACCCCAGAGACCCAGTACTTC
TRBJ2-2 TRBV5-6 . . CASSFWTTTGELFF TGTGCCAGCAGCTTTTGGACTACCACCGGGGAGCTGTTTTTT
TRBJ2-3 TRBV11-3 . TRBD1 CASSLGDRGVADTQYF TGTGCCAGCAGCTTAGGGGACAGGGGCGTTGCAGATACGCAGTATTTT
TRBJ1-1 TRBV19 . TRBD1 CASSAPGQGEAFF TGTGCCAGTAGTGCACCGGGACAGGGAGAGGCTTTCTTT
TRBJ2-5 TRBV9 . . CASSAGVQGTQYF TGTGCCAGCAGCGCAGGGGTACAGGGGACCCAGTACTTC
TRBJ2-7 TRBV25-1 . TRBD1 CASSESGTGTAEQYF TGTGCCAGCAGTGAATCAGGGACAGGGACTGCCGAGCAGTACTTC
TRBJ1-5 TRBV6-5 . . CASSRFGGLSEPQHF TGTGCCAGCAGTCGATTCGGGGGGCTCTCCGAGCCCCAGCATTTT
TRBJ2-3 TRBV5-6 . TRBD2 CASSPIAGGLTDTQYF TGTGCCAGCAGCCCCATAGCGGGGGGGCTCACAGATACGCAGTATTTT
TRBJ1-1 TRBV7-6 once . CASSPGANTEAFF TGTGCCAGCAGCCCAGGGGCGAACACTGAAGCTTTCTTT
TRBJ2-7 TRBV27 . . CASSLYSRQGSEQYF TGTGCCAGCAGTTTATACTCCCGGCAGGGCAGCGAGCAGTACTTC
TRBJ2-7 TRBV19 . TRBD1 CASSIYVVTGTAAYEQYF TGTGCCAGTAGTATATATGTTGTTACGGGGACAGCGGCCTACGAGCAGTACTTC
TRBJ2-3 TRBV7-3 . TRBD1 CASSKGASSTDTQYF TGTGCCAGCAGCAAGGGGGCCTCTAGCACAGATACGCAGTATTTT
TRBJ2-5 TRBV27 . TRBD2 CASKLAGGRQHQETQYF TGTGCCAGTAAATTAGCGGGGGGGCGTCAGCACCAAGAGACCCAGTACTTC
TRBJ1-3 TRBV28 . . CASSLPEGSGNTIYF TGTGCCAGCAGTCTCCCCGAGGGCTCTGGAAACACCATATATTTT
TRBJ1-2 TRBV6-1 . TRBD1 CASRGQGAGNYGYTF TGTGCCAGCAGGGGACAGGGGGCGGGAAACTATGGCTACACCTTC
TRBJ1-5 TRBV10-2 . . CASSHPGQPQHF TGCGCCAGCAGTCATCCAGGGCAGCCCCAGCATTTT
TRBJ2-3 TRBV7-3 . . CASSLTETVDGTDTQYF TGTGCCAGCAGCTTAACGGAGACAGTTGATGGGACAGATACGCAGTATTTT
TRBJ2-7 TRBV28 . TRBD1 CASRGAGGTWEQYF TGTGCCAGCAGGGGCGCAGGGGGTACGTGGGAGCAGTACTTC
TRBJ2-2 TRBV30 once . CAWSPVVRPGQRNTGELFF TGTGCCTGGAGCCCTGTGGTGCGACCGGGACAAAGAAACACCGGGGAGCTGTTTTTT
TRBJ1-2 TRBV7-9 . TRBD1 CASSPWDRPNYGYTF TGTGCCAGCAGCCCCTGGGACAGACCTAACTATGGCTACACCTTC
TRBJ2-7 TRBV7-9 . . CASSRAGRPEQYF TGTGCCAGCAGCCGGGCGGGTAGGCCAGAGCAGTACTTC
TRBJ1-2 TRBV19 . . CASKEAGRGKDYGYTF TGTGCCTCTAAGGAGGCAGGGCGGGGGAAGGACTATGGCTACACCTTC
TRBJ2-3 TRBV28 . TRBD2 CASSPISGRAQSQYF TGTGCCAGCAGTCCCATTAGCGGGAGGGCCCAATCGCAGTATTTT
TRBJ2-7 TRBV7-2 once TRBD1 CASSLVGQGSTYEQYF TGTGCCAGCAGCTTAGTAGGACAGGGGTCGACCTACGAGCAGTACTTC
TRBJ2-2 TRBV5-1 . TRBD1 CASSFRDRDTGELFF TGCGCCAGCAGCTTCCGGGACAGGGACACCGGGGAGCTGTTTTTT
TRBJ2-1 TRBV7-8 . TRBD2 CASSFVTSGGVGYQHEQFF TGTGCCAGCAGCTTTGTGACTAGCGGGGGGGTAGGGTACCAGCATGAGCAGTTCTTC
TRBJ2-5 TRBV5-6 . . CASSLWRETQYF TGTGCCAGCAGCTTGTGGAGGGAGACCCAGTACTTC
TRBJ2-7 TRBV10-3 . . CAISDSSYEQYF TGTGCCATCAGTGACAGCTCCTACGAGCAGTACTTC
TRBJ2-7 TRBV6-5 . . CASSPRLTGSEQYF TGTGCCAGCAGCCCCCGGCTAACAGGGTCCGAGCAGTACTTC
TRBJ2-5 TRBV9 once . CASSVFWGGAGETQYF TGTGCCAGCAGCGTATTTTGGGGGGGGGCTGGAGAGACCCAGTACTTC
TRBJ2-1 TRBV7-2 . . CASSARGGYNEQFF TGTGCCAGCAGTGCGCGGGGCGGCTACAATGAGCAGTTCTTC
TRBJ2-1 TRBV9 . TRBD1 CASSALRQGRTYNEQFF TGTGCCAGCAGCGCCCTCCGACAGGGAAGGACTTACAATGAGCAGTTCTTC